The present T cell receptor beta chain was sequenced within a study of blood T cell repertoires in COVID-19. The repertoire was sequenced with immunoSEQ multiplex PCR; TCRdb's copy has only in-frame clones and lacks some. The sample holds around 280,000 clones; around 86% are singletons and the top ten take about 2.2%. This CDR3 has 13 residues. V lost 3 bases and J 7 bases, leaving 15 bases between the germline ends. The germline CDR1 and CDR2 sequences are SQVTM and ANQGSEA. The sample comprised peripheral blood. The clonotype was recovered from a woman in her 30s who had recovered from COVID-19. V and J are TRBV29-1 and TRBJ1-2; D may be TRBD1 (5 bases). The CDR3 is CSVDRGSQIGYTF. CDR3 bases: TGCAGCGTTGATAGGGGCTCTCAGATTGGCTACACCTTC.